The clone carrying this T cell receptor (beta chain) was found many times. The antigen remains unidentified. A NOSPECS grade of at least 4, a Clinical Activity Score of at least 3 and duration under 3 months were recorded in ophthalmopathy patients. Extraction of PBMCs used 8 to 10 ml of fresh peripheral blood. This specimen belongs to a study of T cells in Graves' hyperthyroidism and ophthalmopathy. The TCR beta CDR3 regions underwent amplification using RNA transcripts as the source. During a first-round RT-PCR of the TCR CDR3, the HTBI primer set was used. TCRdb itself ran the multiplex PCR reads through MiXCR, one entry per CDR3 protein. The table lists more than 300,000 distinct CDR3 sequences, around 20% of them singletons. Trimming took 2 bases from V and 5 from J, leaving 18 bases between them. Germline V gives CDR1 MNHNS, CDR2 SASEGT. CDR3 size: 16 residues. The study's findings and limits: Through a model of 13 V-J features, ophthalmopathy was separated from stable hyperthyroidism.

This TCR came from a man aged 18 to 29 with Graves' ophthalmopathy. The sample comprised blood. The J gene is TRBJ2-5, the V gene TRBV6-1; D could derive from TRBD1 or TRBD2 (6 bases each). This CDR3 reads CASSETGAQGGETQYF. The CDR3, as DNA: TGTGCCAGCAGTGAAACGGGGGCCCAAGGGGGGGAGACCCAGTACTTC.